Following are 30 T cell receptor beta chains from one sample sequenced in a study of blood T cell repertoires in COVID-19. Clones were read by immunoSEQ multiplex PCR, and TCRdb kept only the in-frame ones, dropping some. The data contain some 150,000 clones, roughly 85% of them singletons. Sequences were obtained from peripheral blood. Receptor source: a man between 65 and 85 years old with acute or convalescent COVID-19.

The rearrangement uses TRBV27 and TRBJ2-1; 9 bases map to TRBD2. Germline values: CDR1 MNHEY, CDR2 SMNVEV (reference sequence). There are 15 residues in the CDR3. V lost 5 bases to trimming and J lost 3 bases; unmatched junction nucleotides: 5. CDR3 amino acids: CASSLISGGYNEQFF. In DNA, the CDR3 is TGTGCCAGCAGTCTAATTAGCGGGGGCTACAATGAGCAGTTCTTC.

The table lists this clone with a count of one. V gene TRBV19 combines with J gene TRBJ2-7, with a tentative D call TRBD2 (5 bases). Germline CDR1 and CDR2: LNHDA and SQIVND (reference sequence). This CDR3 contains 13 residues. Trimming stripped 1 base from V and 4 bases from J, with 8 bases between. CDR3 protein: CASSIGGGYEQYF. The CDR3 region has the DNA TGTGCCAGTAGTATAGGAGGCGGGTACGAGCAGTACTTC.

Of note for this clone: Other DNA sequences within the sample encode an identical CDR3. The chain carries TRBV5-4 and TRBJ2-3; possible D gene TRBD2, 6 bases. Germline V gene lookup returns CDR1 SGHNT and CDR2 YYREEE (reference sequence). The ends were cut back, 1 base at V and 1 base at J, with 10 bases in the middle. CDR3 size: 15 residues. CDR3 in amino acids: CASSLRTGGTDTQYF. The CDR3 nucleotides are TGTGCCAGCAGCTTGAGGACGGGAGGCACAGATACGCAGTATTTT. The whole variable domain, remainder taken from reference TRBV5-4 and TRBJ2-3, is ETGVTQSPTHLIKTRGQQVTLRCSSQSGHNTVSWYQQALGQGPQFIFQYYREEENGRGNFPPRFSGLQFPNYSSELNVNALELDDSALYLCASSLRTGGTDTQYFGPGTRLTVL.

The rearrangement uses TRBV14 and TRBJ2-2; 7 positions match TRBD1. The CDR3 runs 15 residues. The germline gives CDR1 SGHDN, CDR2 FVKESK. Trimming removed 4 bases from V and 3 bases from J; junction bases left unmatched: 5. The CDR3 nucleotides are TGTGCCAGCAGCCTAGACAGGGTCGACACCGGGGAGCTGTTTTTT. Translating it yields CASSLDRVDTGELFF.

V and J are TRBV29-1 and TRBJ2-3, with D perhaps matching TRBD1 (6 bases). This CDR3 comprises 16 residues. Germline V gene data show CDR1 as SQVTM and CDR2 as ANQGSEA. The V and J ends lost 5 bases and 0 bases respectively, with 18 bases between them. Here the CDR3 reads CSVTGRGLSSTDTQYF. As DNA, the CDR3 is TGCAGCGTTACTGGCAGGGGCCTTTCTAGCACAGATACGCAGTATTTT.

This chain uses TRBV7-2 with TRBJ2-4; D is possibly TRBD1 (5 bases). The V gene lost 6 bases and the J gene lost 8 bases, with 11 bases spanning the gap. The CDR3 is 12 residues long. Germline loops: CDR1 SGHTA, CDR2 FQGNSA. CDR3 residues: CASRGVGDIQYF. The DNA for the CDR3 is TGTGCCAGCAGAGGGGTAGGGGACATTCAGTACTTC.

The chain employs TRBV5-6 and TRBJ2-5; weak D call: TRBD2 (7 bases). V was shortened by 0 bases and J by 5 bases, with 14 bases between the two germline ends. Germline V gives CDR1 SGHDT, CDR2 YYEEEE. The CDR3 loop spans 15 amino acids. The CDR3 loop reads CASSLGGGAVETQYF. Written as DNA, the CDR3 is TGTGCCAGCAGCTTGGGCGGGGGCGCGGTGGAGACCCAGTACTTC. Combining the CDR3 with reference TRBV5-6 and TRBJ2-5 gives the whole variable domain DAGVTQSPTHLIKTRGQQVTLRCSPKSGHDTVSWYQQALGQGPQFIFQYYEEEERQRGNFPDRFSGHQFPNYSSELNVNALLLGDSALYLCASSLGGGAVETQYFGPGTRLLVL.

This clone was seen a few times. V is TRBV7-6 and J is TRBJ1-6, with D possibly being TRBD1 (5 bases). The V gene's germline CDR1 is SGHVS and CDR2 FNYEAQ. Trimming pared 6 bases from V and 7 bases from J, leaving 13 bases between. CDR3 size: 14 residues. The CDR3 DNA is TGTGCCAGCAGTTCGGGACTGCCCAATTCACCCCTCCACTTT. Translating it yields CASSSGLPNSPLHF. Full variable domain (outside the CDR3, taken from reference TRBV7-6 and TRBJ1-6): GAGVSQSPRYKVTKRGQDVALRCDPISGHVSLYWYRQALGQGPEFLTYFNYEAQQDKSGLPNDRFSAERPEGSISTLTIQRTEQRDSAMYRCASSSGLPNSPLHFGNGTRLTVT.

V and J are TRBV28 and TRBJ2-5; 9 nucleotides align to TRBD2. Germline CDR1 MDHEN, CDR2 SYDVKM. This CDR3 comprises 15 residues. The J segment lost 2 bases and the V segment lost 0 bases, leaving 1 base of the junction unmatched. Here the CDR3 DNA reads TGTGCCAGCAGTTTATGGCTAGCGGGACAAGAGACCCAGTACTTC. It specifies CASSLWLAGQETQYF.

This clone was recorded once. The V gene is TRBV7-6, the J gene TRBJ2-3; TRBD2 matches 15 bases. With 5 bases clipped from V and 5 bases from J, the junction kept 8 bases outside the gene matches. The CDR3 loop spans 17 amino acids. Germline V gives CDR1 SGHVS, CDR2 FNYEAQ. The chain's CDR3 is CASSPMGLAGGLDTQYF. The CDR3 DNA reads as TGTGCCAGCAGCCCGATGGGACTAGCGGGAGGATTAGATACGCAGTATTTT.

This clone was detected a few times. The V call is TRBV4-1, the J call TRBJ1-5; D call uncertain. The CDR3 sequence is 13 residues long. The germline V and J ends were trimmed by 4 bases and 3 bases, with 7 bases remaining between them. Germline CDR1 reads MGHRA; CDR2 reads YSYEKL. CDR3 nucleotides: TGCGCCAGCAGCCCGCAGATCAATCAGCCCCAGCATTTT. This sequence encodes CASSPQINQPQHF.

CDR3 amino acids: CASRLGAAKNIQYF. The CDR3, as DNA: TGTGCCAGTAGACTGGGGGCGGCCAAAAACATTCAGTACTTC. This rearrangement joins TRBV19 to TRBJ2-4; tentatively, D is TRBD1 (6 bases). Germline CDR1 LNHDA, CDR2 SQIVND (reference sequence). This CDR3 region has 14 residues. The V end lost 6 bases, the J end lost 1 base, and 10 bases lay between the germline ends.

The table lists this clone with a few counts. This chain links TRBV6-6 with TRBJ2-2; 8 nucleotides align to TRBD1. The CDR3 spans 13 residues. V dropped 5 bases and J dropped 6; count of bases not matched to a gene: 2. Germline CDR1 reads MNHNY; CDR2 reads SVGAGI (reference sequence). This chain's CDR3 is CASSGTGSGELFF. The CDR3 DNA reads as TGTGCCAGCAGTGGGACAGGTTCCGGGGAGCTGTTTTTT.

V usage is TRBV15 and J usage is TRBJ1-3, with D possibly matching TRBD1 (5 bases). This CDR3 contains 16 residues. CDR1 is LNHNV and CDR2 is YYDKDF in the germline V gene (reference sequence). The V end was cut by 0 bases, the J end by 0 bases, with 9 bases between. In nucleotides, the CDR3 is TGTGCCACCAGCAGAGACAGGGCAATCTCTGGAAACACCATATATTTT. Translated, it gives CATSRDRAISGNTIYF.

The genes are TRBV5-1 and TRBJ1-3, with 7 positions matching TRBD1. Unmatched junction bases numbered 5, after V lost 3 bases and J lost 2 bases. Germline CDR1 SGHRS, CDR2 YFSETQ. The CDR3 length is 15 residues. CDR3 region: CASSWGQSTGNTIYF. In DNA, the CDR3 is TGCGCCAGCAGCTGGGGACAGAGCACTGGAAACACCATATATTTT.

The V gene is TRBV6-2 or TRBV6-3, the J gene TRBJ2-2; a weak D match, TRBD1 (5 bases). This CDR3 region has 14 residues. Between the trimmed V and J ends, which lost 4 bases and 6 bases, there was a span of 12 bases. Germline-derived CDR1 and CDR2 are MNHEY and SVGEGT. The CDR3 loop reads CASSWNLGAGELFF. In DNA form, the CDR3 reads TGTGCCAGCAGTTGGAATCTAGGGGCCGGGGAGCTGTTTTTT.

This clone was picked up one time. This chain uses TRBV10-3 with TRBJ2-7; 10 nucleotides agree with TRBD2. Trimming at V came to 2 bases and at J to 0 bases, leaving 7 bases not matched to a gene. Germline CDR1 is ENHRY and CDR2 is SYGVKD. The CDR3 totals 17 residues. This chain's CDR3 is CAISESLAGENSYEQYF. CDR3 nucleotide sequence: TGTGCCATCAGTGAGAGTCTAGCGGGAGAAAACTCCTACGAGCAGTACTTC.

The CDR3, as DNA: TGTGCCAGCAGCTTGAGGGACAGGGGGTACACCGGGGAGCTGTTTTTT. Residues: CASSLRDRGYTGELFF. The V gene is TRBV11-3, the J gene TRBJ2-2; 11 nucleotides align to TRBD1. Per the germline V gene, CDR1 is SGHNT and CDR2 is YENEEA. This CDR3 is built from 16 residues. J gave up 3 bases and V 3 bases, and 3 bases lay outside the gene matches.

The chain combines TRBV3-1 (or the pseudogene TRBV3-2) with TRBJ1-1; D not certain. The V gene's germline CDR1 is LGHDT and CDR2 YNNKEL (reference sequence). The CDR3 totals 14 residues. Trimming took 4 bases from V and 0 from J, leaving 9 bases between them. The CDR3 DNA follows: TGTGCCAGCAGCCCTCCTTCGTTGAACACTGAAGCTTTCTTT. Its translation: CASSPPSLNTEAFF.

V and J are TRBV7-2 and TRBJ2-2, with 10 nucleotides matching TRBD2. Trimming cost V 1 base and J 2 bases; bases outside gene matches: 4. The CDR3 loop spans 17 amino acids. Germline V CDR1 and CDR2: SGHTA, FQGNSA. DNA of the CDR3: TGTGCCAGCAGCTTAGTACTAGCGGGATTTAACACCGGGGAGCTGTTTTTT. Its protein product is CASSLVLAGFNTGELFF. The variable domain in full, completed from reference TRBV7-2 and TRBJ2-2, reads GAGVSQSPSNKVTEKGKDVELRCDPISGHTALYWYRQSLGQGLEFLIYFQGNSAPDKSGLPSDRFSAERTGGSVSTLTIQRTQQEDSAVYLCASSLVLAGFNTGELFFGEGSRLTVL.

The chain couples TRBV3-1 (or the pseudogene TRBV3-2) to TRBJ2-5; TRBD2 matches at 10 bases. This CDR3 is 14 amino acids long. Germline assignment: CDR1 LGHDT and CDR2 YNNKEL (reference sequence). J lost 4 bases, V lost 6 bases, and 5 bases had no gene match. CDR3 in DNA: TGTGCCAGCAGTCCTAGCGGGGGTATAGAGACCCAGTACTTC. Residues: CASSPSGGIETQYF.

This clone occurred once. This chain connects TRBV9 to TRBJ2-1, with 9 positions matching TRBD2. CDR1 is SGDLS and CDR2 is YYNGEE in the germline V gene. This CDR3 spans 15 amino acids. Trimming cost V 5 bases and J 7 bases; bases outside gene matches: 10. In DNA, the CDR3 is TGTGCCAGCAGGTCGCGGGGGGGTAGTAGAAATGAGCAGTTCTTC. As protein: CASRSRGGSRNEQFF.

The chain combines TRBV6-2 or TRBV6-3 with TRBJ2-3, with D perhaps matching TRBD2 (5 bases). From germline, CDR1 is MNHEY and CDR2 SVGEGT. V was clipped by 4 bases and J by 2 bases, with 13 bases between them. The CDR3 totals 15 residues. Here the CDR3 reads CASSSWGDATDTQYF. CDR3 nucleotides: TGTGCCAGCAGTTCCTGGGGAGACGCCACAGATACGCAGTATTTT.

The V gene is TRBV28, the J gene TRBJ2-3; D not resolved. Germline values: CDR1 MDHEN, CDR2 SYDVKM. CDR3 length: 15 residues. Trimming left V 1 base short and J 0 bases short, with 8 bases between. CDR3 nucleotide sequence: TGTGCCAGCAGTTTATCAACTCCTAGCACAGATACGCAGTATTTT. Translating gives CASSLSTPSTDTQYF. Together with reference TRBV28 and TRBJ2-3, the CDR3 gives the full variable domain: DVKVTQSSRYLVKRTGEKVFLECVQDMDHENMFWYRQDPGLGLRLIYFSYDVKMKEKGDIPEGYSVSREKKERFSLILESASTNQTSMYLCASSLSTPSTDTQYFGPGTRLTVL.

The genes are TRBV3-1 (or the pseudogene TRBV3-2) and TRBJ2-5; the D gene is possibly TRBD2 (6 bases). Germline V gene lookup returns CDR1 LGHDT and CDR2 YNNKEL (reference sequence). CDR3 length: 14 residues. Trimming removed 5 bases from V and 7 bases from J, with 17 bases in between. The CDR3 is CASSELTSLATQYF. In DNA form, the CDR3 reads TGTGCCAGCAGCGAACTGACTAGTTTGGCGACCCAGTACTTC.

The V gene is TRBV18, the J gene TRBJ2-7; D perhaps matches TRBD2 (5 bases). The CDR3 consists of 15 residues. V lost 2 bases and J 0 bases, leaving 11 bases between the germline ends. CDR1 and CDR2 from the germline V gene are KGHSH and LQKENI. The CDR3 is CASSPRRGNSYEQYF. As DNA, the CDR3 is TGTGCCAGCTCACCAAGGAGAGGGAACTCCTACGAGCAGTACTTC.

The CDR3 here is CASSPGQGGYTF. The CDR3 DNA is TGTGCCAGCAGCCCCGGACAGGGTGGCTACACCTTC. This chain joins TRBV7-9 and TRBJ1-2; 8 nucleotides line up with TRBD1. The CDR3 runs 12 residues. V shed 5 bases and J 7 bases; nucleotides not matched to a gene: 3. The V gene's germline CDR1 is SEHNR and CDR2 FQNEAQ (reference sequence).

This clone showed up just once. This chain links TRBV3-1 (or the pseudogene TRBV3-2) with TRBJ1-2; 12 nucleotides line up with TRBD1. Per the germline V gene, CDR1 is LGHDT and CDR2 is YNNKEL (reference sequence). J gave up 8 bases and V 4 bases, and 5 bases lay outside the gene matches. This CDR3 is built from 14 residues. The DNA for the CDR3 is TGTGCCAGCAGCCCGGGACAGGGGGCAGAAGGCTACACCTTC. Protein product: CASSPGQGAEGYTF.

The gene calls are TRBV28 and TRBJ2-5, with TRBD1 identical over 8 bases. There are 16 residues in the CDR3. The germline V gene encodes CDR1 MDHEN and CDR2 SYDVKM. With V trimmed by 5 bases and J by 0 bases, 8 bases remained unmatched. The CDR3 here is CASSSRQGAYQETQYF. Here the CDR3 DNA reads TGTGCCAGCAGTAGCCGTCAGGGGGCGTACCAAGAGACCCAGTACTTC. Variable domain in full (rest from reference TRBV28 and TRBJ2-5): DVKVTQSSRYLVKRTGEKVFLECVQDMDHENMFWYRQDPGLGLRLIYFSYDVKMKEKGDIPEGYSVSREKKERFSLILESASTNQTSMYLCASSSRQGAYQETQYFGPGTRLLVL.

The chain joins TRBV5-1 to TRBJ1-1, with TRBD1 identical over 7 bases. From germline, CDR1 is SGHRS and CDR2 YFSETQ. Trimming took 2 bases from V and 5 from J; bases not matched to a gene: 6. The CDR3 is 14 residues long. The CDR3, as DNA: TGCGCCAGCAGCTTCGGGACAGCAAATACTGAAGCTTTCTTT. Its translation: CASSFGTANTEAFF.